The present T cell receptor (beta chain) was sequenced within a study of shared clonotypes between healthy human individuals. Germline CDR1 LGHNT, CDR2 FRNRAP. The CDR3 extends over 19 amino acids. The J segment lost 0 bases and the V segment lost 1 base, leaving 6 bases of the junction unmatched. The authors loaded 200 ng DNA, approximately 30,000 T cell genomes, into sorted-subset replicate PCRs. Assay: immunoSEQ multiplex PCR; the TCRdb copy retains only in-frame clones and omits some. The profile shows 2 million to 2.5 million clones, approximately 95% of them singletons. Study-level points and caveats: Relative to memory subsets, naive subsets generally showed larger estimated richness. Compared with clonotypes that all four donors shared, non-shared clonotypes had lower generation probabilities. Despite large depth, sorted-subset datasets appeared incompletely sequenced.

This clone was seen once. Its target is not known. The genes are TRBV12-5 and TRBJ2-6, with 10 bases matching TRBD1. Input material: naive CD4+ T cells from PBMCs. The subset here: CD45RA+ positively selected. This clonotype was sampled from a man aged 18 to 30 in good health. Some clones in this sample may be carry-over from other donors' samples. The CDR3: CASGLAPGQGSSGANVLTF. For the CDR3, the DNA is TGTGCTAGTGGTTTGGCCCCGGGACAGGGGAGCTCTGGGGCCAACGTCCTGACTTTC.